This passage covers 5 T cell receptor beta chains from one sample sequenced in a study of OX40 agonist ivuxolimab in advanced cancers. TCRdb keeps only in-frame clones here, not all; method: immunoSEQ multiplex PCR. The sample holds tens of thousands of clones; roughly three quarters are singletons and the top ten take 7.3%. This material consisted of CD4+ or CD8+ T cells sorted from blood, taken in a trial of the OX40 agonist ivuxolimab. Receptors were obtained from an adult with an advanced solid tumor such as melanoma, head and neck, liver or kidney cancer.

This chain uses TRBV7-6 with TRBJ2-2; D might be TRBD1 or TRBD2, each matching 5 bases. From germline, CDR1 is SGHVS and CDR2 FNYEAQ. CDR3 size: 18 residues. Trimming shortened V by 2 bases and J by 1 base, and 17 bases separated the two germline ends. The CDR3 coding sequence is TGTGCCAGCAGCTTAAGGGTTGTGGCAGGGAGGAACACCGGGGAGCTGTTTTTT. It yields the protein CASSLRVVAGRNTGELFF.

The chain carries TRBV12-5 and TRBJ2-1; D unclear. This CDR3 has 11 residues. Trimming removed 4 bases from V and 10 bases from J, with 8 bases in between. Germline assignment: CDR1 LGHNT and CDR2 FRNRAP. The CDR3: CASGSRLEQFF. In DNA, the CDR3 is TGTGCTAGTGGTTCTCGACTGGAGCAGTTCTTC.

The chain couples TRBV19 to TRBJ2-1; TRBD2 agrees at 9 bases. CDR1 is LNHDA and CDR2 is SQIVND in the germline V gene (reference sequence). Trimming cost V 5 bases and J 6 bases; bases outside gene matches: 2. CDR3 length equals 13 residues. For the CDR3, the DNA is TGTGCCAGTAGTGCGACTAGCGGCAATGAGCAGTTCTTC. Its protein product is CASSATSGNEQFF.

In nucleotides, the CDR3 is TGTGCCAGCAGCCTAAAGGGACATTACTACGAGCAGTACTTC. This encodes CASSLKGHYYEQYF. This rearrangement joins TRBV27 to TRBJ2-7; tentative D call: TRBD1 (6 bases). Germline CDR1 MNHEY, CDR2 SMNVEV (reference sequence). The CDR3 spans 14 residues. V was shortened by 6 bases and J by 3 bases, with 15 bases between the two germline ends.

The chain is built from TRBV6-5 and TRBJ1-1; no clear D gene. The CDR3 is 16 residues long. V was pared by 0 bases and J by 0 bases, with 11 bases between. The germline gives CDR1 MNHEY, CDR2 SVGAGI. The CDR3 spells CASSYSIERMNTEAFF. The CDR3 DNA is TGTGCCAGCAGTTACTCGATCGAGAGAATGAACACTGAAGCTTTCTTT.